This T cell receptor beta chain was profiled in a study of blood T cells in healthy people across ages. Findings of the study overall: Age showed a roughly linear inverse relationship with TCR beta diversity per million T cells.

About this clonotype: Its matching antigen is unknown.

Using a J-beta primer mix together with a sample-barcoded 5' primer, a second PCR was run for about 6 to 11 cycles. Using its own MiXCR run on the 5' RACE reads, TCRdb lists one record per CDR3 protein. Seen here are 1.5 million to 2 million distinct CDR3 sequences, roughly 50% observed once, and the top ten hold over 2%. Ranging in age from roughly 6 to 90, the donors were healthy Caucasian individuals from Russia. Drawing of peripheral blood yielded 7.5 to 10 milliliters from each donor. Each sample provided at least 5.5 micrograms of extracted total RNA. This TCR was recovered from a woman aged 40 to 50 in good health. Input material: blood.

CDR3: CASSLGQVLGTEQFF. DNA for the CDR3: TGCGCCAGCAGCTTGGGACAGGTATTGGGTACTGAGCAGTTCTTC. The chain is built from TRBV5-1 and TRBJ2-1; TRBD1 is a possible D gene (6 bases). Germline V lookup: CDR1 SGHRS, CDR2 YFSETQ. V lost 0 bases, J lost 9 bases, and 16 bases lay in between. This CDR3 contains 15 residues.